This entry lists 2 T cell receptor beta chains sequenced from one sample in a study of cytomegalovirus exposure and HLA in healthy donors. PCR involved 60 Vbeta and 13 Jbeta primers. Only in-frame clones appear in the TCRdb table, and some are missing; sequencing was by immunoSEQ multiplex PCR. Of 85,000 to 100,000 clones listed, 79% are singletons. The sequenced sample was PBMCs. The source is a woman aged 40 to 50 in good health and CMV-seronegative.

The chain has TRBV4-1 and TRBJ2-7; TRBD1 aligns across 10 bases. Trimming took 0 bases from V and 7 from J; bases not matched to a gene: 12. Germline V gives CDR1 MGHRA, CDR2 YSYEKL. The CDR3 loop spans 17 amino acids. The CDR3 DNA reads TGCGCCAGCAGCCAAGATAACGGACAGGGGGTGGGTGAGGAGCAGTACTTC. It codes for CASSQDNGQGVGEEQYF.

The chain is built from TRBV5-1 and TRBJ2-5; 8 bases fit TRBD2. The CDR3 contains 15 residues. In germline, CDR1 is SGHRS, CDR2 YFSETQ. The V gene end was trimmed by 3 bases and the J gene end by 4 bases; junction bases not matched to a gene: 8. Here the CDR3 reads CASSWGGSGGETQYF. The CDR3 nucleotides read TGCGCCAGCAGCTGGGGTGGGAGCGGGGGAGAGACCCAGTACTTC.